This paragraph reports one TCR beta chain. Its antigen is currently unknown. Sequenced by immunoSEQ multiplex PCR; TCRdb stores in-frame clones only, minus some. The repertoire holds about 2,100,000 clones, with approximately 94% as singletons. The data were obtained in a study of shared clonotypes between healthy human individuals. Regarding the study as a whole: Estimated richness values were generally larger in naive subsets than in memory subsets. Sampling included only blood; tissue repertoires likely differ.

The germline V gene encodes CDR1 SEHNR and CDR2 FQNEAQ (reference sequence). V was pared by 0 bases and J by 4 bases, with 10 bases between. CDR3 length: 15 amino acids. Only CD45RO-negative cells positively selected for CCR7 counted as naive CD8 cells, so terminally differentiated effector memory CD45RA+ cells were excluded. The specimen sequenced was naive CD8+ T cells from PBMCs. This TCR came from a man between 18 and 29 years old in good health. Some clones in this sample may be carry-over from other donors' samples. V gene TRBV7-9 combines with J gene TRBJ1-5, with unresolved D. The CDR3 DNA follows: TGTGCCAGCAGCTTAGCTGGATGGGAAAATCAGCCCCAGCATTTT. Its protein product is CASSLAGWENQPQHF.